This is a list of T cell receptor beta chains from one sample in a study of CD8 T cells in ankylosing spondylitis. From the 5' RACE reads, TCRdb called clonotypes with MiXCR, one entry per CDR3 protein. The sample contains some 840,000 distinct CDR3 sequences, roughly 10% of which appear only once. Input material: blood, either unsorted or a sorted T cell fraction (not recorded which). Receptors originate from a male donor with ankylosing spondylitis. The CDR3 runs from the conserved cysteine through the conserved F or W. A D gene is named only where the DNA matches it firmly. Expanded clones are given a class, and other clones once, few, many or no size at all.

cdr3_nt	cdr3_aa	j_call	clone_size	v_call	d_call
TGTGCCAGCCGGGACAGAATACTGGAGCAGTTCTTC	CASRDRILEQFF	TRBJ2-1	.	TRBV6-2/TRBV6-3	TRBD1
TGTGCCAGCAGCTTTTTCGGGCGGATCCAGAACACTGAAGCTTTCTTT	CASSFFGRIQNTEAFF	TRBJ1-1	few	TRBV5-6	.
TGTGCCAGTAAATTCAGGGCATCCTACGAGCAGTACTTC	CASKFRASYEQYF	TRBJ2-7	few	TRBV12-3/TRBV12-4	.
TGTGCCAGCAGTTACTCCGCGGGATTCGCCTACGAGCAGTACTTC	CASSYSAGFAYEQYF	TRBJ2-7	.	TRBV6-5	.
TGTGCCATCAGTGAGTCACGAGGGGCTCAGCCCCAGCATTTT	CAISESRGAQPQHF	TRBJ1-5	many	TRBV10-3	.
TGTGCCAGCAGCTTAGGGGGGGGCCCCTCCTACAATGAGCAGTTCTTC	CASSLGGGPSYNEQFF	TRBJ2-1	.	TRBV7-8	.
TGTGCCAGCAGTGAACAGGGTCTCGCCTACGAGCAGTACTTC	CASSEQGLAYEQYF	TRBJ2-7	many	TRBV2	.
TGCAGTGCTGCCAGGGGGACTAGCGGGAGGAATACGCAGTATTTT	CSAARGTSGRNTQYF	TRBJ2-3	many	TRBV20-1	TRBD2
TGTGCCATCAGCCCCCAGGGTAGGGACACTGAAGCTTTCTTT	CAISPQGRDTEAFF	TRBJ1-1	.	TRBV10-3	.
TGCAGTGCCACGAGGGGGAGCGGGACTGGGGAGCAGTACTTC	CSATRGSGTGEQYF	TRBJ2-7	.	TRBV20-1	.
TGTGCCAGCAGTAGGTTACTGGGACTGGAGTACTTC	CASSRLLGLEYF	TRBJ2-7	few	TRBV28	.
TGTGCCACCAGCCCTCGACTAGCGGGAATCTATGAGCAGTTCTTC	CATSPRLAGIYEQFF	TRBJ2-1	.	TRBV15	TRBD2
TGCAGTGCTAGGCAGGGGACACGAGGGACGGGTGGCTACACCTTC	CSARQGTRGTGGYTF	TRBJ1-2	few	TRBV20-1	.
TGTGCCAGCAGCGACAGGGGGATCAACACCGGGGAGCTGTTTTTT	CASSDRGINTGELFF	TRBJ2-2	.	TRBV5-6	TRBD1
TGTGCCAGCAGACTCCAGGGGACCAATTCACCCCTCCACTTT	CASRLQGTNSPLHF	TRBJ1-6	.	TRBV7-9	.
TGCGCCAGCAGCCCAAGATCAGAGGGAAACCTTAACTATGGCTACACCTTC	CASSPRSEGNLNYGYTF	TRBJ1-2	.	TRBV4-3	.
TGTGCCAGCAGCTTATCCGCCGGGGAGACCCAGTACTTC	CASSLSAGETQYF	TRBJ2-5	.	TRBV7-9	.